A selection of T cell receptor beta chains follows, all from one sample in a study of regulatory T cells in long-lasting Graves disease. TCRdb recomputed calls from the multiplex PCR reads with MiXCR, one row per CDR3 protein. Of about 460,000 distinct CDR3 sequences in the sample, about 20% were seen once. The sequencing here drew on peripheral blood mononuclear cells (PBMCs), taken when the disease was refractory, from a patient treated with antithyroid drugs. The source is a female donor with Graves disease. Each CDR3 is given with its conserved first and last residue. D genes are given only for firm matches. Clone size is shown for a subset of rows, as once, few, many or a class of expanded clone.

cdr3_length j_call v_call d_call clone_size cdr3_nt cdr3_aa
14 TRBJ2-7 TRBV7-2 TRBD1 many TGTGCCAGCAGCTTAAGACAGGGGTCCTACGAGCAGTACTTC CASSLRQGSYEQYF
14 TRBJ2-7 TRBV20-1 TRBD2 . TGCAGTGCTAGTAATCTAGCGGGAGTGGGCGAGCAGTACTTC CSASNLAGVGEQYF
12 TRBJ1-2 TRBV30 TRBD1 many TGTGCCTGGAGTGTTGGGACAGCCGGCTACACCTTC CAWSVGTAGYTF
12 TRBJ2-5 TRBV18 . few TGTGCCACCACCCTGGATGGCGAGACCCAGTACTTC CATTLDGETQYF
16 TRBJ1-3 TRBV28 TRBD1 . TGTGCCAGCAGTACCCGGACAGGTGAACTGGGGAACACCATATATTTT CASSTRTGELGNTIYF
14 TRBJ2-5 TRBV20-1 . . TGCAGTGCTAGGGGGACGGCCGTCGGTGAGACCCAGAACTTC CSARGTAVGETQNF
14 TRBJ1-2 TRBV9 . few TGTGCCAGCAGCGTAGACAGGACCAACTATGGCTACACCTTC CASSVDRTNYGYTF
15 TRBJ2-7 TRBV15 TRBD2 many TGTGCCACCAGCAGAGGGGGACTAGCGGCCTACGAGCAGTACTTC CATSRGGLAAYEQYF
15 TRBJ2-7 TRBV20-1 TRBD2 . TGCAGTGCTAGAGAGGGACTAGCGGCTAGGTACGAGCAGTACTTC CSAREGLAARYEQYF
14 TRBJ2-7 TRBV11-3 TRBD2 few TGTGCCAGCAGCTCCCGGGCGGGGGGGTACGAGCAGTACTTC CASSSRAGGYEQYF
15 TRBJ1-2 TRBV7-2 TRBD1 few TGTGCCAGCAGCCGAGAGGGGGCTTCCAACTATGGCTACACCTTC CASSREGASNYGYTF
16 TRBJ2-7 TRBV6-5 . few TGTGCCAGCAGTTACTCGTCGGGGATTGGGGTCCGGGAGCAGTACTTC CASSYSSGIGVREQYF
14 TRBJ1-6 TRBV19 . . . CASTSGSYNSPLHF
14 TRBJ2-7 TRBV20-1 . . TGCAGTGCTGCTACGGGACTGTCAGCCTACGAGCAGTACTTC CSAATGLSAYEQYF
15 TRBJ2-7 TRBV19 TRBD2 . TGTGCCAGTAGCGCAACTAGCGGGGGCCCCTACGAGCAGTACTTC CASSATSGGPYEQYF
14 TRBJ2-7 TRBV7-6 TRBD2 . TGTGCCAACAGCCGGACTAGCGGGTCCTACGAGCAGTACTTC CANSRTSGSYEQYF
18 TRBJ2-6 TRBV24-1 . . TGTGCCACCAGTGGTGGTGGCGCTGGGGGGAGTGGGGCCAACGTCCTGACTTTC CATSGGGAGGSGANVLTF
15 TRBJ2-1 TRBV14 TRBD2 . TGTGCCAGCAGCCAAGTACGTGCTAGCGGGGGGGCCCCATTCTTC CASSQVRASGGAPFF